This entry describes one TCR beta chain. Its cognate antigen is unknown. The treatment denotes: around 19 received Ad26.COV2.S at low or high dose, single or two shots; about 5 received placebo; per-sample allocation not given. On day 63 after the first injection, vaccine and placebo recipients gave samples. The donor's status was that of an adult aged 18-55 years in Boston. These data come from a study of Ad26.COV2.S vaccination and SARS-CoV-2 variants. Study as a whole: Ad26.COV2.S was injected intramuscularly once or twice, 56 days apart. General study points: Vaccine and placebo recipients had similar non-spike TCR breadth.

Generated by immunoSEQ multiplex PCR, the TCRdb table keeps only in-frame clones and is missing some. The table has approximately 340,000 clones, 80% to 90% seen once. CDR1 is GTSNPN and CDR2 is SVGIG in the germline V gene (reference sequence). V was clipped by 6 bases and J by 2 bases; unmatched bases: 6. The CDR3 extends over 15 amino acids. The TCR originated in a person aged 18-60 years who received the Ad26.COV2.S COVID-19 vaccine or a placebo. Specimen: peripheral blood, collected in a trial of Ad26.COV2.S vaccine versus placebo. This chain joins TRBV30 and TRBJ1-3; 11 nucleotides line up with TRBD1. CDR3 protein: CACHGTGGPGNTIYF. For the CDR3, the DNA is TGTGCCTGCCATGGGACAGGGGGACCTGGAAACACCATATATTTT.